This entry lists 32 T cell receptor beta chains sequenced from one sample in a study of T cells in Graves' hyperthyroidism and ophthalmopathy (dated by TCRdb to between 2018 and 2020). Library creation used multiplex PCR. The run used an Illumina HiSeq 2000. The TCR beta CDR3 regions were amplified from RNA transcripts. The TCR CDR3 was subjected to a first round of RT-PCR using the HTBI primer set and the Qiagen OneStep RT-PCR kit. The public reads were reanalyzed by TCRdb: fastp trimming at Q25, MiXCR alignment, in-frame beta chains only. Rows matching on CDR3 protein sequence are summarized as one entry with the most common DNA and genes. The table for this sample lists about 600,000 distinct CDR3 sequences; more than 13% of them were counted only once. The ten most abundant clones make up less than 9% of the sample. The sample consisted of blood. These receptors all stem from a young woman with Graves' ophthalmopathy.

This clonotype was observed at least ten times. The V and J genes are TRBV15 and TRBJ1-3; possible D gene TRBD1, 6 bases. The CDR3 consists of 15 residues. Germline lookup yields CDR1 LNHNV and CDR2 YYDKDF (reference sequence). Trimming pared 8 bases from V and 0 bases from J, leaving 14 bases between. The CDR3 DNA reads as TGTGCCACCTCCGGGACATCGAGCTCTGGAAACACCATATATTTT. Translated, it gives CATSGTSSSGNTIYF.

This clonotype occurred many times. The gene calls are TRBV11-3 and TRBJ2-7; D could derive from TRBD1 or TRBD2 (6 bases each). The ends were cut back, 0 bases at V and 4 bases at J, with 13 bases in the middle. Per germline, CDR1 SGHNT and CDR2 YENEEA. The CDR3 covers 15 residues. The CDR3 spells CASSLEGAREYEQYF. CDR3 DNA: TGTGCCAGCAGCTTAGAGGGGGCACGGGAGTACGAGCAGTACTTC.

The rearrangement joins TRBV5-1 to TRBJ2-3, with 10 bases aligning to TRBD2. The germline CDR1 and CDR2 sequences are SGHRS and YFSETQ. The ends lost 4 bases at V and 2 bases at J; junction bases unmatched: 7. CDR3 length: 16 residues. CDR3 in amino acids: CASSTRAGGDTDTQYF. In DNA, the CDR3 is TGCGCCAGCAGCACACGAGCGGGAGGGGACACAGATACGCAGTATTTT.

This clonotype was found many times. This chain links TRBV20-1 with TRBJ2-1; unclear D gene. The CDR3 length is 16 residues. The germline V gene encodes CDR1 DFQATT and CDR2 SNEGSKA (reference sequence). V lost 3 bases and J lost 8, with 23 bases in between. CDR3: CSASALRLPYNDEQFF. The CDR3 DNA is TGCAGTGCTAGTGCGTTACGGCTGCCCTATAACGATGAGCAGTTCTTC.

This chain links TRBV29-1 with TRBJ1-2, with 9 positions matching TRBD1. CDR3 size: 14 residues. Germline V gives CDR1 SQVTM, CDR2 ANQGSEA. The CDR3 spells CTIGQGPLYYGYTF. Written as DNA, the CDR3 is TGCACAATAGGACAGGGGCCTCTATACTATGGCTACACCTTC.

At least ten counts were recorded for this clonotype. V gene TRBV7-6 combines with J gene TRBJ1-1, with D unclear. The V and J ends lost 5 bases and 4 bases respectively, with 14 bases between them. This CDR3 has 14 residues. Germline V gene sequence: CDR1 SGHVS, CDR2 FNYEAQ. The CDR3 region is CASSGPNPTTEAFF. DNA for the CDR3: TGTGCCAGCAGCGGACCTAATCCTACCACTGAAGCTTTCTTT.

As regards this clonotype: A read error may explain this, as a much larger clone is one base away. This rearrangement joins TRBV12-3 or TRBV12-4 to TRBJ2-4; 8 positions match TRBD1. Trimming removed 7 bases from V and 0 bases from J; junction bases left unmatched: 14. The CDR3 runs to 18 residues. The CDR3 DNA reads as TGTGCCAGCACTAGGGCAGGGGGCGAAGATTTAGCCAAAAACATTCAGTACTTC. Translated, it gives CASTRAGGEDLAKNIQYF.

This clonotype was found a few times. This chain joins TRBV5-5 and TRBJ1-5; D uncertain. The CDR3 contains 15 residues. The V and J ends lost 0 bases and 2 bases respectively, with 9 bases between them. Germline V gene data show CDR1 as SGHKS and CDR2 as YYEKEE (reference sequence). This CDR3 is CASSLGVTGNQPQHF. The CDR3 DNA is TGTGCCAGCAGCTTGGGGGTAACTGGCAATCAGCCCCAGCATTTT.

The rearrangement joins TRBV7-2 to TRBJ1-5; no clear D gene. Germline CDR1 is SGHTA and CDR2 is FQGNSA. This CDR3 is built from 15 residues. V was cut by 3 bases and J by 7 bases, with 16 bases left in between. CDR3 in amino acids: CASSLAILLNQPQHF. The CDR3 DNA follows: TGTGCCAGCAGCTTGGCCATTCTCCTGAACCAGCCCCAGCATTTT.

This rearrangement joins TRBV5-1 to TRBJ2-3, with 9 bases identical to TRBD2. Germline lookup yields CDR1 SGHRS and CDR2 YFSETQ. The length of the CDR3 is 14 residues. Here the CDR3 reads CTSRREGPGDTQYF. The CDR3 region has the DNA TGCACTTCGAGGCGGGAGGGCCCGGGAGATACGCAGTATTTT.

In this sample, this clonotype turned up a few times. The V and J genes are TRBV5-1 and TRBJ1-5, with TRBD1 matching over 8 bases. The trim removed 0 bases at V and 8 bases at J, leaving 7 bases unmatched. The CDR3 spans 15 residues. CDR1 and CDR2 (germline): SGHRS, YFSETQ. CDR3 region: CASSLEGGQGEPQHF. CDR3 coding DNA: TGCGCCAGCAGCTTGGAAGGAGGACAGGGAGAGCCCCAGCATTTT.

This clonotype was recorded at least ten times. V usage is TRBV7-3 and J usage is TRBJ2-1, with D unresolved. V lost 4 bases and J 10 bases, leaving 11 bases between the germline ends. Germline lookup yields CDR1 SGHTA and CDR2 FQGTGA. The CDR3 extends over 12 amino acids. CDR3 amino acids: CASSYRLGEQFF. The CDR3 DNA reads as TGTGCCAGCAGCTACCGGTTAGGCGAGCAGTTCTTC. The full variable domain, rest sourced from reference TRBV7-3 and TRBJ2-1, is GAGVSQTPSNKVTEKGKYVELRCDPISGHTALYWYRQSLGQGPEFLIYFQGTGAADDSGLPNDRFFAVRPEGSVSTLKIQRTERGDSAVYLCASSYRLGEQFFGPGTRLTVL.

Turning to this clonotype: The junction does not match germline at one end; this may be a read error. The chain employs TRBV7-9 and TRBJ2-7; 9 bases are a match to TRBD1. The CDR3 contains 15 residues. Germline V gene lookup returns CDR1 SEHNR and CDR2 FQNEAQ (reference sequence). The CDR3, as DNA: TGTGTCAGCAGCAGCGCCGGGACAGGGTCGTACGAGCAGTACTTC. Translation gives CVSSSAGTGSYEQYF. Complete variable domain (other parts from reference TRBV7-9 and TRBJ2-7): DTGVSQNPRHKITKRGQNVTFRCDPISEHNRLYWYRQTLGQGPEFLTYFQNEAQLEKSRLLSDRFSAERPKGSFSTLEIQRTEQGDSAMYLCVSSSAGTGSYEQYFGPGTRLTVT.

This clonotype was seen ten or more times. This chain links TRBV7-2 with TRBJ1-5; TRBD1 agrees at 9 bases. With V trimmed by 5 bases and J by 1 base, 3 bases remained unmatched. Germline CDR1 SGHTA, CDR2 FQGNSA. The length of the CDR3 is 15 residues. CDR3: CASSRGTGSNQPQHF. DNA for the CDR3: TGTGCCAGCAGCCGCGGGACAGGGAGCAATCAGCCCCAGCATTTT. The variable domain in full, completed from reference TRBV7-2 and TRBJ1-5, reads GAGVSQSPSNKVTEKGKDVELRCDPISGHTALYWYRQSLGQGLEFLIYFQGNSAPDKSGLPSDRFSAERTGGSVSTLTIQRTQQEDSAVYLCASSRGTGSNQPQHFGDGTRLSIL.

This clonotype was counted at least ten times. The rearrangement links TRBV11-3 to TRBJ2-5, with 9 bases identical to TRBD1. V lost 5 bases and J lost 4; bases outside the gene matches: 8. The length of the CDR3 is 15 residues. Germline values: CDR1 SGHNT, CDR2 YENEEA. Here the CDR3 reads CASSGDRGGGETQYF. The CDR3, as DNA: TGTGCCAGCAGCGGCGACAGGGGGGGAGGAGAGACCCAGTACTTC.

The chain is built from TRBV7-2 and TRBJ2-3; TRBD2 is a possible D gene (6 bases). Looked up from germline, CDR1 is SGHTA and CDR2 is FQGNSA. The V and J ends lost 3 bases and 5 bases respectively, with 9 bases between them. The CDR3 spans 13 residues. CDR3 amino acids: CASSFVGGDTQYF. The CDR3 DNA follows: TGTGCCAGCAGCTTCGTGGGGGGAGATACGCAGTATTTT.

In its sample, this clonotype was seen many times. This chain links TRBV27 with TRBJ2-7; tentative D call: TRBD1 (6 bases). Germline loops: CDR1 MNHEY, CDR2 SMNVEV (reference sequence). The CDR3 loop spans 14 amino acids. V lost 4 bases and J 5 bases, leaving 15 bases between the germline ends. Here the CDR3 reads CASSSRDTEDEQYF. The CDR3 nucleotides read TGTGCCAGCAGTTCCCGGGACACGGAGGACGAGCAGTACTTC.

This clonotype was seen at least ten times. This chain connects TRBV12-3 or TRBV12-4 to TRBJ1-1; D is possibly TRBD1 (6 bases). Trimming pared 5 bases from V and 0 bases from J, leaving 16 bases between. This CDR3 comprises 16 residues. CDR3 nucleotide sequence: TGTGCCAGCAGTCGGGGGCGGGGGATCATGAACACTGAAGCTTTCTTT. Amino acids: CASSRGRGIMNTEAFF.

This clonotype was observed a few times. The genes are TRBV10-3 and TRBJ1-4; D is possibly TRBD1 (5 bases). Germline CDR1 and CDR2: ENHRY and SYGVKD. V lost 4 bases, J lost 7 bases, and 10 bases lay in between. The CDR3 loop spans 13 amino acids. The CDR3 DNA sequence: TGTGCCATCAGTGGAGCAGGGACTGAAAAACTGTTTTTT. Its translation is CAISGAGTEKLFF.

The rearrangement joins TRBV9 to TRBJ2-1; D is ambiguous. Germline lookup yields CDR1 SGDLS and CDR2 YYNGEE. V was pared by 0 bases and J by 4 bases, with 8 bases between. The CDR3 is made up of 14 amino acids. The DNA for the CDR3 is TGTGCCAGCAGCGTAGAGTCTAGTTACAATGAGCAGTTCTTC. Translated, it gives CASSVESSYNEQFF.

The chain links TRBV20-1 to TRBJ2-7, with a weak D call TRBD1 (5 bases). This CDR3 has 15 residues. Germline-derived CDR1 and CDR2 are DFQATT and SNEGSKA (reference sequence). Trimming took off 0 bases at V and 4 bases at J, with 16 bases between the two ends. The CDR3 spells CSARDKGRDWYEQYF. CDR3 DNA: TGCAGTGCTAGAGATAAGGGGCGAGATTGGTACGAGCAGTACTTC.

The chain recombines TRBV7-9 with TRBJ2-1; D not resolved. Germline-derived CDR1 and CDR2 are SEHNR and FQNEAQ (reference sequence). V lost 2 bases and J lost 10, with 3 bases in between. The CDR3 runs 10 residues. CDR3 in amino acids: CASSLREQFF. CDR3 DNA sequence: TGTGCCAGCAGCTTAAGGGAGCAGTTCTTC.

This clonotype was counted ten times or more. The gene calls are TRBV11-3 and TRBJ2-1, with 9 bases fitting TRBD1. Germline V gives CDR1 SGHNT, CDR2 YENEEA. The V segment lost 1 base and the J segment 2 bases; nucleotides outside the gene matches: 6. This CDR3 has 17 residues. CDR3 residues: CASSLALGQGTYNEQFF. In nucleotides, the CDR3 is TGTGCCAGCAGCTTAGCTCTGGGACAGGGCACCTACAATGAGCAGTTCTTC. Supplemented by reference TRBV11-3 and TRBJ2-1, the full variable domain reads EAGVVQSPRYKIIEKKQPVAFWCNPISGHNTLYWYLQNLGQGPELLIRYENEEAVDDSQLPKDRFSAERLKGVDSTLKIQPAELGDSAVYLCASSLALGQGTYNEQFFGPGTRLTVL.

V is TRBV14 and J is TRBJ1-1, with 8 bases that match TRBD1. The J segment lost 7 bases and the V segment lost 0 bases, leaving 7 bases of the junction unmatched. CDR1 SGHDN and CDR2 FVKESK come from the germline V gene. The CDR3 totals 15 residues. Here the CDR3 reads CASSQDTGGMFEAFF. The CDR3 bases are TGTGCCAGCAGCCAAGACACAGGGGGTATGTTTGAAGCTTTCTTT.

This clonotype was detected many times. The rearrangement joins TRBV3-1 to TRBJ2-2; D unclear. CDR1 LGHDT and CDR2 YNNKEL come from the germline V gene (reference sequence). Trimming removed 8 bases from V and 7 bases from J, with 11 bases in between. This CDR3 is 12 amino acids long. The CDR3 coding sequence is TGTGCCAGCCGCCCCCCCCACGGGGAGCTGTTTTTT. Amino acids: CASRPPHGELFF.

This clonotype came up many times. The V gene is TRBV2, the J gene TRBJ2-7; the D is unclear. The CDR3 runs 14 residues. V dropped 6 bases and J dropped 3 bases, with 15 bases sitting between them. The germline V gene encodes CDR1 SNHLY and CDR2 FYNNEI. CDR3 nucleotide sequence: TGTGCCAGCAGCGCCCTAGGACCCGGCTACGAGCAGTACTTC. Translating gives CASSALGPGYEQYF. Full variable domain (outside the CDR3, taken from reference TRBV2 and TRBJ2-7): EPEVTQTPSHQVTQMGQEVILRCVPISNHLYFYWYRQILGQKVEFLVSFYNNEISEKSEIFDDQFSVERPDGSNFTLKIRSTKLEDSAMYFCASSALGPGYEQYFGPGTRLTVT.

In this sample, this clonotype turned up many times. The rearrangement links TRBV9 to TRBJ2-7, with TRBD2 matching over 10 bases. J lost 5 bases, V lost 0 bases, and 5 bases had no gene match. Germline values: CDR1 SGDLS, CDR2 YYNGEE. CDR3 length: 15 residues. The CDR3 protein is CASSVDGTSVDEQYF. As DNA, the CDR3 is TGTGCCAGCAGCGTAGACGGGACTAGCGTTGACGAGCAGTACTTC.

There are many counts of this clonotype. The gene calls are TRBV7-2 and TRBJ2-3, with 15 bases matching TRBD2. This CDR3 is 17 amino acids long. Looked up from germline, CDR1 is SGHTA and CDR2 is FQGNSA. J lost 5 bases, V lost 1 base, and 4 bases had no gene match. The CDR3 sequence is CASSLVSGLAGGDTQYF. The DNA of the CDR3 is TGTGCCAGCAGCTTAGTGTCGGGACTAGCGGGGGGAGATACGCAGTATTTT.

The J gene is TRBJ2-7, the V gene TRBV18; tentatively, D is TRBD2 (5 bases). This CDR3 is built from 15 residues. CDR1 is KGHSH and CDR2 is LQKENI in the germline V gene. Trimming removed 5 bases from V and 0 bases from J, with 14 bases in between. The CDR3: CASSTRGSSSYEQYF. CDR3 DNA sequence: TGTGCCAGCTCAACACGGGGATCGAGCTCCTACGAGCAGTACTTC.

This clonotype was detected only once. J is TRBJ2-5 and V is TRBV28; 10 nucleotides agree with TRBD2. V was pared by 3 bases and J by 0 bases, with 4 bases of the junction left unmatched. Per the germline V gene, CDR1 is MDHEN and CDR2 is SYDVKM. The CDR3 has 16 amino acids. CDR3 sequence (DNA): TGTGCCAGCAGTTTCCCGACTAGCGGGTACCAAGAGACCCAGTACTTC. Its protein product is CASSFPTSGYQETQYF.

Note on this clonotype: The junction differs from germline at one of its ends, possibly a read error. The chain links TRBV11-2 to TRBJ2-7; 12 bases fit TRBD1. Germline V gene lookup returns CDR1 SGHAT and CDR2 FQNNGV. The CDR3 runs 15 residues. CDR3 residues: CASSQMGQGAYEQYF. As DNA, the CDR3 is TGCGCCAGCAGCCAAATGGGACAGGGGGCGTACGAGCAGTACTTC.

This clonotype was observed many times. CDR3 region: CASSSLAGVANTGELFF. The CDR3 DNA is TGTGCCAGCAGTTCGCTAGCGGGAGTCGCGAACACCGGGGAGCTGTTTTTT. The chain is built from TRBV28 and TRBJ2-2; TRBD2 matches at 10 bases. The CDR3 loop spans 17 amino acids. Germline trimming cut 4 bases from V and 0 bases from J; bases unmatched to any gene: 5. Germline V gene data show CDR1 as MDHEN and CDR2 as SYDVKM.